This T cell receptor (beta chain) was sequenced during a study of blood T cells in healthy people across ages (dated by TCRdb to 2014 to 2015). Background for the entire study: In model experiments, template switching captured about one uniquely barcoded TCR beta cDNA molecule for every two T cells. Donors were grouped into four age groups: young (average 16 years), middle-aged (roughly 37), aged (around 60) and long-lived (about 90). To avoid experimental bias, donors of different ages were randomly spread across the sequencing lanes. For two donors (one aged 18 to 29 and one aged 80 or older), the study analyzed two additional independent replicas of 1 million unique cDNA reads from the same blood draw. To track age-related changes in TCR beta repertoire diversity, the study relied on deep sequencing normalized with unique cDNA molecular identifiers. Overall study results and their limits: As age increased, observed TCR beta diversity per million T cells dropped in a roughly linear way, and a significant reduction was already evident by age about 40. Compared with the aged group, the long-lived group had more naive CD4+ T cells, fewer expanded clones and increased TCR diversity, a pattern suggesting age selection. Conclusive comparison of naive and antigen-experienced compartments was prevented by the profiling of bulk unsorted PBMCs. Estimates of total diversity based on one million sequenced T cells were considered lower bounds and underestimates. Because donor CMV infection status was unknown, age-related changes in expanded clonotypes were potentially confounded. Observed TCR beta diversity correlated strongly with the percentage of naive T cells measured by flow cytometry.

Library creation used 5' RACE. Sequencing instrument: Illumina HiSeq 2500. A second PCR of about 7 to 12 cycles was run with a J-beta primer mix and a sample-barcoded 5' primer. A template-switch 5' adaptor carrying 12 random nucleotides introduced a unique molecular identifier onto each TCR beta cDNA molecule. At least 2.5 million CDR3-containing paired-end reads were obtained from each sample. First-strand cDNA synthesis was performed from all RNA using the Mint cDNA synthesis kit, with priming by a TRBC-specific oligonucleotide. After uracil-DNA glycosylase treatment, a first 18-cycle PCR used universal primers M1SS and BC2_uni_R on all cDNA. In the paper's pipeline: For normalization, 1 million high-quality reads, each with a distinct molecular identifier, were randomly selected from each sample. Reads sharing molecular identifiers were discarded rather than binned into consensus sequences. CDR3 identification, clonotype clustering and error correction used MiTCR with a Q25 quality threshold and the strictest error-elimination algorithm. A nonparametric unseen species model using Euler transformation provided a lower-bound estimate of total TCR beta diversity. TCRdb reworked the public reads: Q25 trimming with fastp, MiXCR clone assembly, productive beta chains retained. All rows with the same CDR3 protein become a single entry with the most common DNA and genes. For this entry, the V and J calls and clone size follow TCRdb and not the study's own pipeline. This sample lists 800,000 to 950,000 distinct CDR3 sequences; 36% were detected once. 10% to 15% of the sample is taken by the ten largest.

Systemically healthy Caucasian individuals from Russia, around 38 in total and aged about 6 to 95 years, were included as donors. Ten milliliters of peripheral blood were drawn from each donor into EDTA-treated Vacutainer tubes. Ficoll-Paque density-gradient centrifugation was used to isolate PBMCs, with at least 7 million per sample. Trizol reagent was used to extract total RNA from the PBMCs, yielding at least 5 micrograms per sample. For every donor, an aliquot of PBMCs went through flow cytometry to measure the percentages of naive CD45RAhigh/CD27high T cells. To note about this clonotype: The antigen it binds to is not known. Per-nucleotide qualities are absent, and no much larger clonotype sits a single base away.

The receptor was isolated from a man aged 18 to 29 in good health. Sequencing input: blood.

The DNA reads TGTGCCAGCAGCCAACGCGTGACCCTTGCTTCACCCCTCCACTTT. Translated, this gives CASSQRVTLASPLHF. The chain was built from TRBV14 and TRBJ1-6, with no confident D gene call. The cysteine opens and the phenylalanine closes a CDR3 of 15 amino acids. The retained sequence is limited to the CDR3, 45 bases, with the frame set at the first base. V loses 2 bases of germline sequence and J loses 9 bases, and the interval between the two ends is 14 bases. Looking up the germline V gene yields CDR1 SGHDN and CDR2 FVKESK.